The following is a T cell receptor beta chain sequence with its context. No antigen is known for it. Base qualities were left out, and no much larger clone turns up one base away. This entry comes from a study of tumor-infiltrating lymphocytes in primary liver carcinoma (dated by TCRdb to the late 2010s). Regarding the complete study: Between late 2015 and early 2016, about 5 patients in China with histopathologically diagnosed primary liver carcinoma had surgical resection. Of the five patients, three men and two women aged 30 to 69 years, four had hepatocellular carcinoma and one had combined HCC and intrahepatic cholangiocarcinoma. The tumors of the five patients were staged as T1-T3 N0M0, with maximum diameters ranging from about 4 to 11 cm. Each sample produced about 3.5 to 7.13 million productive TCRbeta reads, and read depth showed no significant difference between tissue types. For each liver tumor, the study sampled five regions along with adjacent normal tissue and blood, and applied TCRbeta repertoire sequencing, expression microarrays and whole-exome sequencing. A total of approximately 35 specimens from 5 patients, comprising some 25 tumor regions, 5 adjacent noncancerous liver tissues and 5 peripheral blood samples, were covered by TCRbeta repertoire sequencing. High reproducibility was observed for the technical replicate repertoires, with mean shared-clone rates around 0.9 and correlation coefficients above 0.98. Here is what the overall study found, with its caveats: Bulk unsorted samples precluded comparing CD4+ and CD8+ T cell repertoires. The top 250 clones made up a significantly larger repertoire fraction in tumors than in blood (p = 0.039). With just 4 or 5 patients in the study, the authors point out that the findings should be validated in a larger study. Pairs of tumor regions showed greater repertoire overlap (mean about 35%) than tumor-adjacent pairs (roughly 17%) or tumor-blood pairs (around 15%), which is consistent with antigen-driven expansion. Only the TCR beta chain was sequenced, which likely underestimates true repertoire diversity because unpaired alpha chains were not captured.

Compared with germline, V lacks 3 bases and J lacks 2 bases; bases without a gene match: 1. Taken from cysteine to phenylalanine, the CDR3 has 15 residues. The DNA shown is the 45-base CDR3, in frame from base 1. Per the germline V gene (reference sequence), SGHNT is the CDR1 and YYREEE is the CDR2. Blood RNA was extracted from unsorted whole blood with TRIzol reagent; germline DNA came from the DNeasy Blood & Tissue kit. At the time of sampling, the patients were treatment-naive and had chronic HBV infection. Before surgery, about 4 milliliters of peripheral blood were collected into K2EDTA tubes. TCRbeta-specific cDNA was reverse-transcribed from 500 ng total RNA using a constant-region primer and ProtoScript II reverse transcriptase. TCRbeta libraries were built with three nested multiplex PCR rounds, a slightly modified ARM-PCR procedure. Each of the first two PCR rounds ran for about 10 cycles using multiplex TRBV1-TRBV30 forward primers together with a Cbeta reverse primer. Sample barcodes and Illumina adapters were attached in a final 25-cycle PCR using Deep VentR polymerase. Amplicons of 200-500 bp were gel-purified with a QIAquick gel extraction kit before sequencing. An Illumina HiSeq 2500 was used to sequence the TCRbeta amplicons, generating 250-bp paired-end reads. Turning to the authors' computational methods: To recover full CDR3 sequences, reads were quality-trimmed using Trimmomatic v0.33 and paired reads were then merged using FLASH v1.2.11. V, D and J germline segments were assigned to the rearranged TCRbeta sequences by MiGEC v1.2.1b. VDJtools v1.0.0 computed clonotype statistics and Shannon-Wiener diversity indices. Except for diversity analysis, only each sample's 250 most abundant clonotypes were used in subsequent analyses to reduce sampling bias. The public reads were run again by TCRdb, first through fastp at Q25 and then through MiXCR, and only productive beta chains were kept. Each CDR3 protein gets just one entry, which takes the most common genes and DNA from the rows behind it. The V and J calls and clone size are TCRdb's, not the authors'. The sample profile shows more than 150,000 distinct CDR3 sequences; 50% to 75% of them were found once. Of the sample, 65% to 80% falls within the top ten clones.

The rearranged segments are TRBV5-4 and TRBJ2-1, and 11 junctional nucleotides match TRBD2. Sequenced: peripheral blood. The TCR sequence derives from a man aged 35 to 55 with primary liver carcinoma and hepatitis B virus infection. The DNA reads TGTGCCAGCAGCTCGACTAGCGGGGCCTACAATGAGCAGTTCTTC. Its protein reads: CASSSTSGAYNEQFF. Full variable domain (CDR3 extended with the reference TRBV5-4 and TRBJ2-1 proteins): ETGVTQSPTHLIKTRGQQVTLRCSSQSGHNTVSWYQQALGQGPQFIFQYYREEENGRGNFPPRFSGLQFPNYSSELNVNALELDDSALYLCASSSTSGAYNEQFFGPGTRLTVL.